This T cell receptor (beta chain) was sequenced for a study of control samples from healthy donors and cancer patients. Some clones are missing from TCRdb's copy, which holds only in-frame ones; the method was immunoSEQ multiplex PCR. The table lists approximately 82,000 clones, about 93% of them singletons. The CDR3 consists of 14 residues. Germline V gene lookup returns CDR1 SGHTA and CDR2 FQGNSA. The germline V and J ends were trimmed by 3 bases and 4 bases, with 10 bases remaining between them. V usage is TRBV7-2 and J usage is TRBJ2-1; tentative D call: TRBD2 (6 bases). Sequenced: blood. The receptor was isolated from a woman aged 18 to 35 in good health. Here the CDR3 reads CASSLRREYNEQFF. The CDR3, as DNA: TGTGCCAGCAGCTTGAGGCGGGAATACAATGAGCAGTTCTTC.